This T cell receptor beta chain was documented in a study of blood T cell repertoires in COVID-19. Study context: Acute-phase and convalescent COVID-19 samples originated in the United States, Italy and Spain. Nucleic acid was either cDNA or gDNA, and it came from T cells, B-cell-depleted T cells, or PBMCs.

Original data processing: Researchers report that nucleated cell counts were estimated from reference gene primer amplification. TCRdb's table, derived via immunoSEQ multiplex PCR, lists solely in-frame clones and lacks some. That table furnishes V, J and clone size, whereas the DNA furnished D and trimming. The data show about 210,000 clones, with roughly nine tenths seen just once and around 0.7% held by the top ten. The length of the CDR3 is 16 residues. V lost 3 bases and J lost 3, with 17 bases in between. Germline V gene lookup returns CDR1 ENHRY and CDR2 SYGVKD. The sample consisted of peripheral blood. This chain joins TRBV10-3 and TRBJ1-1; D perhaps matches TRBD1 (5 bases). This clonotype was obtained from a man aged 40-49 years with acute or convalescent COVID-19. The CDR3 here is CAISDREGRSDTEAFF. DNA of the CDR3: TGTGCCATCAGTGACCGGGAGGGGCGAAGCGACACTGAAGCTTTCTTT.